This T cell receptor beta chain was found in a study of blood T cells in healthy people across ages. Study outcomes and limitations: The study could not conclusively compare naive and antigen-experienced cells, given its unsorted PBMCs.

Each donor supplied around 9.9 milliliters of peripheral blood. Details on this clonotype: Its specificity is not known.

The authors ran a second PCR of about 6 to 11 cycles using a sample-barcoded 5' primer and a J-beta primer mix. TCRdb itself ran the 5' RACE reads through MiXCR, one entry per CDR3 protein. The sample includes about 1,800,000 distinct CDR3 sequences, about 30% of them seen just once. The length of the CDR3 is 15 residues. Trimming pared 7 bases from V and 0 bases from J, leaving 15 bases between. Per germline, CDR1 SGDLS and CDR2 YYNGEE. Sequences were obtained from blood. The J gene is TRBJ2-3, the V gene TRBV9; D may be TRBD1 (6 bases). This receptor was obtained from a woman in her twenties or thirties in good health. CDR3 amino acids: CASEAGETSTDTQYF. As DNA, the CDR3 is TGTGCCAGCGAGGCAGGGGAGACTAGCACAGATACGCAGTATTTT.